The rows below give T cell receptor beta chains drawn from one sample of a study of blood T cell repertoires in COVID-19. The assay was immunoSEQ multiplex PCR, and TCRdb's table has in-frame clones only and misses some. The table lists under 300,000 clones, approximately 91% of them singletons. The sample consisted of PBMCs or T cells enriched from blood (not recorded which). The origin of the receptors is a middle-aged woman with acute COVID-19. The CDR3 runs from the conserved cysteine through the conserved F or W. The order of the fields is clone size, J gene, V gene, D gene, CDR3 DNA, CDR3 protein. D genes are given only for firm matches. Only some rows state a clone size, as once, few, many or a class for expanded clones.

abundance: -; j_gene: TRBJ2-1; v_gene: TRBV30; d_gene: -; CDR3nt: TGTGCCTGCTTTCGCTCCTACAATGAGCAGTTCTTC; CDR3aa: CACFRSYNEQFF
abundance: -; j_gene: TRBJ2-3; v_gene: TRBV5-8; d_gene: -; CDR3nt: TGTGCCAGCAGCTTGGCGGACTATTACACAGATACGCAGTATTTT; CDR3aa: CASSLADYYTDTQYF
abundance: -; j_gene: TRBJ2-7; v_gene: TRBV19; d_gene: -; CDR3nt: TGTGCCAGTAGTATAGGGTTAGCTCCGGGTGTGGAGCAGTACTTC; CDR3aa: CASSIGLAPGVEQYF
abundance: -; j_gene: TRBJ2-7; v_gene: TRBV4-1; d_gene: -; CDR3nt: TGCGCCAGCAGCCAAGATACATCCTGGGAGCAGTACTTC; CDR3aa: CASSQDTSWEQYF
abundance: -; j_gene: TRBJ2-1; v_gene: TRBV4-1; d_gene: -; CDR3nt: TGCGCCAGCAGCCAAGCCCGGAGTTCGGGTCATGGGAATGAGCAGTTCTTC; CDR3aa: CASSQARSSGHGNEQFF
abundance: -; j_gene: TRBJ2-7; v_gene: TRBV27; d_gene: TRBD1; CDR3nt: TGTGCCAGCAGTTCGCTACAGGGGCCCTACGAGCAGTACTTC; CDR3aa: CASSSLQGPYEQYF
abundance: -; j_gene: TRBJ2-1; v_gene: TRBV5-4; d_gene: -; CDR3nt: TGTGCCAGCAGCTGGCCTCCGGACAGCTACAATGAGCAGTTCTTC; CDR3aa: CASSWPPDSYNEQFF
abundance: -; j_gene: TRBJ2-7; v_gene: TRBV4-1; d_gene: TRBD1; CDR3nt: TGCGCCAGCAGTTCGGGGACAGGGGCGCGATACGAGCAGTACTTC; CDR3aa: CASSSGTGARYEQYF
abundance: once; j_gene: TRBJ2-3; v_gene: TRBV11-2; d_gene: -; CDR3nt: TGTGCCAGCAGCCTGAACCCGACAGGAGATACGCAGTATTTT; CDR3aa: CASSLNPTGDTQYF
abundance: -; j_gene: TRBJ2-1; v_gene: TRBV7-3; d_gene: TRBD2; CDR3nt: TGTGCCAGCAGCTTAGAGTCTGTTGGCGGGAGGGGAGGTGAGCAGTTCTTC; CDR3aa: CASSLESVGGRGGEQFF
abundance: -; j_gene: TRBJ1-2; v_gene: TRBV6-4; d_gene: TRBD1; CDR3nt: TGTGCCAGCAGTGACTCCGTCCGGGACAGGGGGAGTGGCTATGGCTACACCTTC; CDR3aa: CASSDSVRDRGSGYGYTF
abundance: -; j_gene: TRBJ2-1; v_gene: TRBV7-6; d_gene: TRBD2; CDR3nt: TGTGCCAGCAGCCCAAGGGGACTAGCGGGGACCAATGAGCAGTTCTTC; CDR3aa: CASSPRGLAGTNEQFF
abundance: -; j_gene: TRBJ2-3; v_gene: TRBV5-1; d_gene: -; CDR3nt: TGCGCCAGCAGCTTATCTAGCGTTAGCACAGATACGCAGTATTTT; CDR3aa: CASSLSSVSTDTQYF
abundance: -; j_gene: TRBJ2-1; v_gene: TRBV7-2; d_gene: -; CDR3nt: TGTGCCAGCAGCTTGGGCAGGAACTACAATGAGCAGTTCTTC; CDR3aa: CASSLGRNYNEQFF
abundance: once; j_gene: TRBJ1-2; v_gene: TRBV24-1; d_gene: -; CDR3nt: TGTGCCACCAGTGATGGGGGGACCTTGGGGGCTAACTATGGCTACACCTTC; CDR3aa: CATSDGGTLGANYGYTF
abundance: -; j_gene: TRBJ2-1; v_gene: TRBV5-1; d_gene: TRBD2; CDR3nt: TGCGCCAGCAGCTTGGAGCCTAGCGGGGGGTACAATGAGCAGTTCTTC; CDR3aa: CASSLEPSGGYNEQFF
abundance: few; j_gene: TRBJ1-3; v_gene: TRBV2; d_gene: TRBD1; CDR3nt: TGTGCCAGCAGTGAATTAGGGACAGGGTCTGGAAACACCATATATTTT; CDR3aa: CASSELGTGSGNTIYF
abundance: -; j_gene: TRBJ2-3; v_gene: TRBV27; d_gene: TRBD1; CDR3nt: TGTGCCAGCAGTTTACGGACCCCGACAGGGACCGTCACAGATACGCAGTATTTT; CDR3aa: CASSLRTPTGTVTDTQYF
abundance: -; j_gene: TRBJ2-7; v_gene: TRBV7-6; d_gene: TRBD1; CDR3nt: TGTGCCAGCAGCTTAAGGACAGGGGAGGACGAGCAGTACTTC; CDR3aa: CASSLRTGEDEQYF
abundance: -; j_gene: TRBJ1-6; v_gene: TRBV28; d_gene: -; CDR3nt: TGTGCCAGCAGTTTTGGGCCGATCAATTCACCCCTCCACTTT; CDR3aa: CASSFGPINSPLHF
abundance: -; j_gene: TRBJ2-5; v_gene: TRBV11-3; d_gene: -; CDR3nt: TGTGCCAGCAGCTTAGAACCGGCAGGGGAGACCCAGTACTTC; CDR3aa: CASSLEPAGETQYF
abundance: -; j_gene: TRBJ2-1; v_gene: TRBV11-3; d_gene: TRBD2; CDR3nt: TGTGCCAGCAGCTCGGGGACTAGCGGGGTCCATGAGCAGTTCTTC; CDR3aa: CASSSGTSGVHEQFF
abundance: -; j_gene: TRBJ1-2; v_gene: TRBV9; d_gene: -; CDR3nt: TGTGCCAGCAGCGGTCTTCGGGGCTACACCTTC; CDR3aa: CASSGLRGYTF
abundance: many; j_gene: TRBJ2-1; v_gene: TRBV7-6; d_gene: TRBD2; CDR3nt: TGTGCCAGCAGCCCGAGCGGGGCGGGAGATGAGCAGTTCTTC; CDR3aa: CASSPSGAGDEQFF
abundance: once; j_gene: TRBJ1-6; v_gene: TRBV6-1; d_gene: -; CDR3nt: TGTGCCAGCAGTGTCCAACACCGGGGATATAATTCACCCCTCCACTTT; CDR3aa: CASSVQHRGYNSPLHF
abundance: -; j_gene: TRBJ2-5; v_gene: TRBV21-1; d_gene: -; CDR3nt: -; CDR3aa: CASSKVGTGTATQYF
abundance: once; j_gene: TRBJ1-1; v_gene: TRBV2; d_gene: -; CDR3nt: TGTGCCAGCAGCCAGACTACTAACACTGAAGCTTTCTTT; CDR3aa: CASSQTTNTEAFF
abundance: -; j_gene: TRBJ2-1; v_gene: TRBV12-5; d_gene: TRBD2; CDR3nt: TGTGCTAGTGGTTCCTCTATAGCGGGGAACAATGAGCAGTTCTTC; CDR3aa: CASGSSIAGNNEQFF
abundance: -; j_gene: TRBJ1-5; v_gene: TRBV6-5; d_gene: TRBD1; CDR3nt: TGTGCCAGCAGTTACGGGACAGGGTATGGTCAGCCCCAGCATTTT; CDR3aa: CASSYGTGYGQPQHF
abundance: -; j_gene: TRBJ2-5; v_gene: TRBV30; d_gene: -; CDR3nt: TGTGCCTGGAGTGTCACCAGGCAAGAGACCCAGTACTTC; CDR3aa: CAWSVTRQETQYF
abundance: -; j_gene: TRBJ2-1; v_gene: TRBV24-1; d_gene: -; CDR3nt: TGTGCCACCAGTGGACAAGGGGGTTTCTCCTACAATGAGCAGTTCTTC; CDR3aa: CATSGQGGFSYNEQFF
abundance: -; j_gene: TRBJ2-5; v_gene: TRBV5-4; d_gene: -; CDR3nt: TGTGCCAGCCATATACTAACCCGGGAGCAAGAGACCCAGTACTTC; CDR3aa: CASHILTREQETQYF
abundance: -; j_gene: TRBJ2-7; v_gene: TRBV30; d_gene: -; CDR3nt: TGTGCCTGGAGAGAGACTAGTACCCTCTACGAGCAGTACTTC; CDR3aa: CAWRETSTLYEQYF
abundance: -; j_gene: TRBJ1-1; v_gene: TRBV28; d_gene: TRBD1; CDR3nt: TGTGCCAGCAGGGGACAGGGCGTTGAAGCTTTCTTT; CDR3aa: CASRGQGVEAFF
abundance: -; j_gene: TRBJ1-2; v_gene: TRBV30; d_gene: -; CDR3nt: TGTGCCTGGAGTGGCCGGGGGTCATATGGCTACACCTTC; CDR3aa: CAWSGRGSYGYTF
abundance: -; j_gene: TRBJ1-5; v_gene: TRBV19; d_gene: -; CDR3nt: TGTGCCTCAGGGAATCAGCCCCAGCATTTT; CDR3aa: CASGNQPQHF
abundance: -; j_gene: TRBJ2-2; v_gene: TRBV18; d_gene: -; CDR3nt: TGTGCCAGCTCATCAGACAGACCGAACACCGGGGAGCTGTTTTTT; CDR3aa: CASSSDRPNTGELFF
abundance: -; j_gene: TRBJ1-6; v_gene: TRBV5-1; d_gene: -; CDR3nt: TGCGCCAGCAGCTTAAGTCAGGGGAACAATAATTCACCCCTCCACTTT; CDR3aa: CASSLSQGNNNSPLHF
abundance: -; j_gene: TRBJ2-2; v_gene: TRBV5-1; d_gene: TRBD1; CDR3nt: TGCGCCAGCAGCCATGGGACAGGCTCTGGGTCCGGGGAGCTGTTTTTT; CDR3aa: CASSHGTGSGSGELFF
abundance: -; j_gene: TRBJ1-5; v_gene: TRBV5-8; d_gene: TRBD1; CDR3nt: TGTGCCAGCAGCAAGGGACAGGCATGGAATCAGCCCCAGCATTTT; CDR3aa: CASSKGQAWNQPQHF
abundance: -; j_gene: TRBJ2-7; v_gene: TRBV19; d_gene: -; CDR3nt: TGTGCCAGTAGTATCAGAGGAGGGGCTGAGGTCGAGCAGTACTTC; CDR3aa: CASSIRGGAEVEQYF